Sequencing of this T cell receptor beta chain was carried out in a study of shared clonotypes between healthy human individuals. Across the whole study: CD4 naive cells filled three plates per donor, CD4 memory three, CD8 naive two and CD8 memory one.

Details on this clone: No antigen is known for it.

Findings and caveats of the study: Non-shared clonotypes displayed generation probabilities falling below those of clonotypes present in all four donors.

The protocol was immunoSEQ multiplex PCR, while the TCRdb copy is restricted to in-frame clones and leaves out a portion. The sample has roughly 720,000 clones; 90% are singletons. All donors were Caucasian adults living in Nashville, Tennessee. Germline assignment: CDR1 MGHDK and CDR2 SYGVNS. Trimming stripped 2 bases from V and 8 bases from J, with 12 bases between. This CDR3 contains 13 residues. V and J are TRBV25-1 and TRBJ1-2; possible D gene TRBD1, 5 bases. Material: memory CD8+ T cells from PBMCs. As for subset: CD45RO+ cells pooled with CCR7-negative TemRA cells. The sequence was collected from a man between 18 and 29 years old in good health. Some clones in this sample may be carry-over from other donors' samples. This CDR3 reads CASSEPGPHGYTF. CDR3 DNA sequence: TGTGCCAGCAGTGAACCAGGGCCCCACGGCTACACCTTC.